The 10 T cell receptor beta chains presented below share a single source sample, sequenced in a study of PD-1 blockade in mismatch repair-deficient tumors. Profiling relied on immunoSEQ multiplex PCR, and the TCRdb table lists in-frame clones only, not all of them. The sample carries some 50,000 clones, more than 65% recorded once. The specimen was PBMCs, collected before pembrolizumab treatment. Every receptor here comes from an adult with mismatch repair-deficient cancer.

The chain combines TRBV13 with TRBJ2-7, with TRBD1 as a possible D gene (7 bases). The CDR3 extends over 15 amino acids. Trimming took 4 bases from V and 6 from J, leaving 19 bases between them. Germline loops: CDR1 PRHDT, CDR2 FYEKMQ (reference sequence). CDR3 sequence: CASSSTGAQGGEQYF. CDR3 nucleotides: TGTGCCAGCAGCTCGACAGGCGCTCAGGGGGGCGAGCAGTACTTC.

J is TRBJ2-2 and V is TRBV6-5, with D perhaps TRBD2 (7 bases). The germline V and J ends were trimmed by 6 bases and 9 bases, with 11 bases remaining between them. CDR1 MNHEY and CDR2 SVGAGI come from the germline V gene. This CDR3 has 12 amino acids. Here the CDR3 reads CASRGGLRELFF. The CDR3 DNA reads as TGTGCCAGCAGGGGGGGGCTCCGGGAGCTGTTTTTT.

This sequence joins TRBV25-1 and TRBJ1-2; weak D call: TRBD1 (5 bases). V lost 4 bases and J lost 8, with 11 bases in between. The CDR3 runs 12 residues. Germline V lookup: CDR1 MGHDK, CDR2 SYGVNS. The CDR3 coding sequence is TGTGCCAGCAGTGGAAGGGGTCGGGGCTACACCTTC. Translated, it gives CASSGRGRGYTF.

V usage is TRBV4-2 and J usage is TRBJ1-2; 7 bases agree with TRBD1. The V and J ends lost 5 bases and 2 bases, in that order; junction bases with no gene match: 5. Per germline, CDR1 LGHNA and CDR2 YNFKEQ. The CDR3 runs to 14 residues. CDR3 bases: TGTGCCAGCAGCTTGACGACAGGGAACTATGGCTACACCTTC. It is translated as CASSLTTGNYGYTF.

This sequence joins TRBV30 and TRBJ2-7; 10 bases are shared with TRBD2. J lost 3 bases, V lost 3 bases, and 20 bases had no gene match. Looked up from germline, CDR1 is GTSNPN and CDR2 is SVGIG (reference sequence). The CDR3 contains 19 residues. CDR3 bases: TGTGCCTGGAGCGGGGATTCGAAGAGCTTCCTAGCGGGAGTCTACGAGCAGTACTTC. This codes for CAWSGDSKSFLAGVYEQYF.

This sequence joins TRBV14 and TRBJ2-5; perhaps TRBD2 as D (6 bases). The CDR3 is 13 residues long. Germline V gene data show CDR1 as SGHDN and CDR2 as FVKESK. Trimming removed 1 base from V and 7 bases from J, with 10 bases in between. CDR3 DNA sequence: TGTGCCAGCAGCCAAGGACTAGTTTCGACCCAGTACTTC. Translation: CASSQGLVSTQYF.

V is TRBV11-2 and J is TRBJ2-1; D is unresolved. Trimming left V 2 bases short and J 0 bases short, with 8 bases between. Looked up from germline, CDR1 is SGHAT and CDR2 is FQNNGV. The CDR3 covers 15 residues. The CDR3 loop is CASSLSWSSYNEQFF. The DNA of the CDR3 is TGTGCCAGCAGCTTATCGTGGAGCTCCTACAATGAGCAGTTCTTC.

This rearrangement joins TRBV19 to TRBJ2-7; the D call may be TRBD1 or TRBD2 (5 bases each). The CDR3 is made up of 14 amino acids. V shed 5 bases and J shed 2 bases, with 13 bases lying between them. CDR1 LNHDA and CDR2 SQIVND come from the germline V gene (reference sequence). CDR3 in DNA: TGTGCCAGTAGTGGCCGGGACCTGACCTACGAGCAGTACTTC. The encoded protein is CASSGRDLTYEQYF.

The rearrangement joins TRBV2 to TRBJ2-4; D might be TRBD2 (5 bases). The CDR3 is 17 amino acids. CDR1 SNHLY and CDR2 FYNNEI come from the germline V gene. V was cut by 6 bases and J by 0 bases, with 18 bases left in between. CDR3 residues: CASRDFPYRIAKNIQYF. The CDR3 bases are TGTGCCAGCAGGGACTTTCCCTACAGAATAGCCAAAAACATTCAGTACTTC.

In this sample, this clone turned up once. This specimen includes other DNA sequences encoding the same CDR3. This chain joins TRBV30 and TRBJ2-7, with a weak D call TRBD2 (6 bases). Germline lookup yields CDR1 GTSNPN and CDR2 SVGIG (reference sequence). Trimming removed 0 bases at V and 6 bases at J, with 15 bases between. The CDR3 covers 14 residues. DNA of the CDR3: TGTGCCTGGAGTGTAAGTGGGGGGACCGGCGAGCAGTACTTC. Protein sequence: CAWSVSGGTGEQYF.